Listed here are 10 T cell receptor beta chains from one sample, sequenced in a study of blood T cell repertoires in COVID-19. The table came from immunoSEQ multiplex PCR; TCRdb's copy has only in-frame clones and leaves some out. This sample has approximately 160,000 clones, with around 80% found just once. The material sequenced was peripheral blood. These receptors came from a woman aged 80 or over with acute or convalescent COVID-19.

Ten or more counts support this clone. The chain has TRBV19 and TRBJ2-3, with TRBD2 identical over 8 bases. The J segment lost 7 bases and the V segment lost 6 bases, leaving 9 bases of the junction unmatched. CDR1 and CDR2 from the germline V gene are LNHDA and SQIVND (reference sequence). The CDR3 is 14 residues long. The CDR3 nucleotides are TGTGCCAGTAGAAGCGGGAGTGGGGCCCATACGCAGTATTTT. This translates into CASRSGSGAHTQYF.

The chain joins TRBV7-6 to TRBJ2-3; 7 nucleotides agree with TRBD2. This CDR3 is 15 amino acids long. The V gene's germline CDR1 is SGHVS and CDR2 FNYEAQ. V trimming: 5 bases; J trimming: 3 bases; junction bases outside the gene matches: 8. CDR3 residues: CASSPFGGRTDTQYF. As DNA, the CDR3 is TGTGCCAGCAGCCCCTTTGGCGGGAGAACAGATACGCAGTATTTT.

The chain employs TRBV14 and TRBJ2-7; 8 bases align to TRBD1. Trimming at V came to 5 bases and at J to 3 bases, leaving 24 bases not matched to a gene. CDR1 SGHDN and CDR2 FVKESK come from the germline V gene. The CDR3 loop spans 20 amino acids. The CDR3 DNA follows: TGTGCCAGCAGCGGAGGCCTTTGGGGCAGGGGGCTTGGTCGGTTCTACGAGCAGTACTTC. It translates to CASSGGLWGRGLGRFYEQYF.

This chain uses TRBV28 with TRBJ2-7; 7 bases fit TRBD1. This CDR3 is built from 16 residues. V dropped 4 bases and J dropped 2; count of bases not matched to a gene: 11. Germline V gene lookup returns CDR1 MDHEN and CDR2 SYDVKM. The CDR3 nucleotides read TGTGCCAGCAGTTCGACAGGGAGCCGGCGGGCCTACGAGCAGTACTTC. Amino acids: CASSSTGSRRAYEQYF.

The CDR3 DNA sequence: TGTGCCAGCAGTTACGCGGTGGGGGGGGAAGGCTACGAGCAGTACTTC. It is translated as CASSYAVGGEGYEQYF. This chain connects TRBV6-2 or TRBV6-3 to TRBJ2-7; 7 positions match TRBD2. CDR1 MNHEY and CDR2 SVGEGT come from the germline V gene. J lost 3 bases, V lost 2 bases, and 10 bases had no gene match. This CDR3 has 16 residues.

As DNA, the CDR3 is TGTGCCATAACGGGACAGGGTGTTTACGAGCAGTACTTC. This codes for CAITGQGVYEQYF. The chain combines TRBV10-3 with TRBJ2-7, with 9 bases aligning to TRBD1. The CDR3 covers 13 residues. Germline CDR1 is ENHRY and CDR2 is SYGVKD. V shed 9 bases and J 4 bases; nucleotides not matched to a gene: 7.

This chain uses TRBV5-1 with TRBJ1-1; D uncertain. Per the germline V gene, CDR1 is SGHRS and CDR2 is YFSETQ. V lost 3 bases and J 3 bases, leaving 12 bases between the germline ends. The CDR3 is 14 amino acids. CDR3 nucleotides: TGCGCCAGCAGCTCCCAAGGCGGAGACACTGAAGCTTTCTTT. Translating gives CASSSQGGDTEAFF.

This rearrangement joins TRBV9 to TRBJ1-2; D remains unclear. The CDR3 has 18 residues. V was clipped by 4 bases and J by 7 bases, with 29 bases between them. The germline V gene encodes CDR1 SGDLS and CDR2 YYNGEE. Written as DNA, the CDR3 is TGTGCCAGCAGCCGCTCCCACGGAGGGTCCCGGGATGCGCGTGGCTACACCTTC. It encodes CASSRSHGGSRDARGYTF.

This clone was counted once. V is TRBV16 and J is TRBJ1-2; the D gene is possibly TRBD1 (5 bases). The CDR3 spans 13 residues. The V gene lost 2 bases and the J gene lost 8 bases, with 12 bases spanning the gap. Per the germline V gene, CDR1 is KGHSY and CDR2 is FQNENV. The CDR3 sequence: CASSQDWRGGYTF. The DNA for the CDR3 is TGTGCCAGCAGCCAAGACTGGCGGGGCGGCTACACCTTC.

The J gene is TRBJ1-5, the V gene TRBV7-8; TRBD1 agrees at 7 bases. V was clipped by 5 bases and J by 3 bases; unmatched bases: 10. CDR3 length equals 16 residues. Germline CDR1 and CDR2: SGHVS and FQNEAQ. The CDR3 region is CASSPDRPRSNQPQHF. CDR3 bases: TGTGCCAGCAGCCCGGACAGGCCCCGGTCCAATCAGCCCCAGCATTTT.